Presented here are 16 T cell receptor beta chains from one specimen sequenced in a study of blood T cell repertoires in COVID-19. The table came from immunoSEQ multiplex PCR; TCRdb's copy has only in-frame clones and leaves some out. Found here are 350,000 to 450,000 clones, 80% to 90% of them singletons; the top ten hold about 1.1%. The sequencing input was PBMCs or T cells enriched from blood (not recorded which). The receptors here all came from a young man who had recovered from COVID-19.

The V call is TRBV6-5, the J call TRBJ1-1, with 10 nucleotides matching TRBD1. The CDR3 runs to 16 residues. Trimming at V came to 0 bases and at J to 0 bases, leaving 1 base not matched to a gene. Germline CDR1 reads MNHEY; CDR2 reads SVGAGI. The CDR3 nucleotides read TGTGCCAGCAGTTACTCGGGGACAGGGGTGAACACTGAAGCTTTCTTT. This sequence encodes CASSYSGTGVNTEAFF.

This chain joins TRBV7-5 and TRBJ1-1; the table's D call of TRBD1 was not tested on the DNA. TRBV7-5 is described as a pseudogene. The CDR3 covers 13 residues. CDR3 in DNA: TGTGTCAGAAGAGTCAGGGTGTCCACTGAAGCTTTCTTT. Translation gives CVRRVRVSTEAFF.

The chain is built from TRBV3-1 (or the pseudogene TRBV3-2) and TRBJ1-6; D gene ambiguous. Per germline, CDR1 LGHDT and CDR2 YNNKEL (reference sequence). V shed 5 bases and J shed 10 bases, with 15 bases lying between them. The length of the CDR3 is 14 residues. The CDR3 DNA sequence: TGTGCCAGCAGCTCGAGGGAGGGCAGATCACCCCTCCACTTT. As protein: CASSSREGRSPLHF.

This chain connects TRBV6-1 to TRBJ2-1; 13 bases match TRBD2. Trimming removed 1 base from V and 1 base from J; junction bases left unmatched: 4. CDR1 and CDR2 from the germline V gene are MNHNS and SASEGT. The CDR3 has 18 residues. CDR3 amino acids: CASSEGTSGRVSYNEQFF. The CDR3 coding sequence is TGTGCCAGCAGTGAAGGGACTAGCGGGAGAGTGTCCTACAATGAGCAGTTCTTC.

V usage is TRBV2 and J usage is TRBJ1-3; no clear D. The CDR3 loop spans 15 amino acids. The V gene lost 2 bases and the J gene lost 0 bases, with 8 bases spanning the gap. CDR1 and CDR2 (germline): SNHLY, FYNNEI. The CDR3 is CASSERRSSGNTIYF. The CDR3 DNA is TGTGCCAGCAGTGAAAGGAGAAGCTCTGGAAACACCATATATTTT.

This clone was seen a few times. The V gene is TRBV28, the J gene TRBJ1-4, with 7 bases aligning to TRBD1. With 6 bases clipped from V and 6 bases from J, the junction kept 13 bases outside the gene matches. The CDR3 runs to 16 residues. CDR1 is MDHEN, CDR2 SYDVKM, per germline. The CDR3 DNA sequence: TGTGCCAGCAGGTCCGGGACAGCCAAGGAGTATGAAAAACTGTTTTTT. Amino acids: CASRSGTAKEYEKLFF.

The rearrangement links TRBV27 to TRBJ2-5, with TRBD2 matching over 12 bases. There are 15 residues in the CDR3. Trimming cost V 6 bases and J 2 bases; bases outside gene matches: 4. In germline, CDR1 is MNHEY, CDR2 SMNVEV (reference sequence). This CDR3 reads CASRRLAGVQETQYF. For the CDR3, the DNA is TGTGCCAGCAGGAGACTAGCGGGAGTTCAAGAGACCCAGTACTTC.

For this clone: The sample holds other DNA sequences that translate to the same CDR3. The rearrangement links TRBV19 to TRBJ1-1; a possible D gene is TRBD1 (5 bases). V lost 5 bases to trimming and J lost 3 bases, with 10 bases between them. Germline-derived CDR1 and CDR2 are LNHDA and SQIVND (reference sequence). CDR3 length: 13 amino acids. CDR3 protein: CASSRQGDTEAFF. The CDR3, as DNA: TGTGCCAGTAGTCGCCAGGGCGACACTGAAGCTTTCTTT.

V is TRBV5-1 and J is TRBJ2-1; D is perhaps TRBD1 (5 bases). This CDR3 is 14 amino acids long. Deletions cut 0 bases from V and 6 bases from J, with 10 bases between. Germline V lookup: CDR1 SGHRS, CDR2 YFSETQ. As DNA, the CDR3 is TGCGCCAGCAGCTTGGGTCCTCAGGGCAATGAGCAGTTCTTC. Protein: CASSLGPQGNEQFF.

V is TRBV5-6 and J is TRBJ2-1; TRBD2 aligns across 8 bases. This CDR3 contains 13 residues. From germline, CDR1 is SGHDT and CDR2 YYEEEE. Losses at the gene ends were 4 bases for V and 10 bases for J; bases not matched to a gene: 7. CDR3 DNA: TGTGCCAGCAGCCCCGGCAGCGGGAGCGAGCAGTTCTTC. Its translation: CASSPGSGSEQFF. Based on the CDR3 plus reference TRBV5-6 and TRBJ2-1, the full variable domain is DAGVTQSPTHLIKTRGQQVTLRCSPKSGHDTVSWYQQALGQGPQFIFQYYEEEERQRGNFPDRFSGHQFPNYSSELNVNALLLGDSALYLCASSPGSGSEQFFGPGTRLTVL.

J is TRBJ2-3 and V is TRBV18, with 11 bases fitting TRBD2. The germline V gene encodes CDR1 KGHSH and CDR2 LQKENI. The CDR3 sequence is 15 residues long. J lost 6 bases, V lost 3 bases, and 5 bases had no gene match. In nucleotides, the CDR3 is TGTGCCAGCTCACCGACTAGCGGGGAGTACGATACGCAGTATTTT. Amino acids: CASSPTSGEYDTQYF.

The chain joins TRBV12-3 or TRBV12-4 to TRBJ1-2; D unclear. Deletions cut 6 bases from V and 8 bases from J, with 10 bases between. The CDR3 length is 11 residues. CDR3 coding DNA: TGTGCCAGCAGCACACACGGGGGCTACACCTTC. This sequence encodes CASSTHGGYTF.

The V and J genes are TRBV6-1 and TRBJ2-6; 7 nucleotides align to TRBD1. The J segment lost 2 bases and the V segment lost 0 bases, leaving 19 bases of the junction unmatched. Germline CDR1 MNHNS, CDR2 SASEGT. CDR3 length equals 22 residues. This CDR3 reads CASSEAYYPRTGGYTGANVLTF. Here the CDR3 DNA reads TGTGCCAGCAGTGAAGCCTACTACCCCCGGACAGGTGGATATACTGGGGCCAACGTCCTGACTTTC.

The J gene is TRBJ1-5, the V gene TRBV28, with 10 bases aligning to TRBD1. V gave up 5 bases and J gave up 5 bases; unmatched junction bases: 3. Germline-derived CDR1 and CDR2 are MDHEN and SYDVKM. This CDR3 is 14 amino acids long. For the CDR3, the DNA is TGTGCCAGCAGTCCCGGACAGGGGGATCAGCCCCAGCATTTT. Translated, it gives CASSPGQGDQPQHF.

V is TRBV5-4 and J is TRBJ2-3; 13 bases match TRBD2. The V gene's germline CDR1 is SGHNT and CDR2 YYREEE (reference sequence). Trimming removed 5 bases from V and 2 bases from J; junction bases left unmatched: 5. The CDR3 contains 16 residues. Here the CDR3 DNA reads TGTGCCAGCAGGTCGGGACTAGCGGGGAACACAGATACGCAGTATTTT. This encodes CASRSGLAGNTDTQYF. Full variable domain (missing parts from reference TRBV5-4 and TRBJ2-3): ETGVTQSPTHLIKTRGQQVTLRCSSQSGHNTVSWYQQALGQGPQFIFQYYREEENGRGNFPPRFSGLQFPNYSSELNVNALELDDSALYLCASRSGLAGNTDTQYFGPGTRLTVL.

The rearrangement uses TRBV7-9 and TRBJ2-1; 9 bases are a match to TRBD2. With 5 bases clipped from V and 4 bases from J, the junction kept 9 bases outside the gene matches. The germline gives CDR1 SEHNR, CDR2 FQNEAQ (reference sequence). The CDR3 sequence is 16 residues long. Written as DNA, the CDR3 is TGTGCCAGCAGCCCCTCCAGCGGGAGGAATTACAATGAGCAGTTCTTC. This sequence encodes CASSPSSGRNYNEQFF.